Sequencing of this TCR beta chain was carried out in a study of blood T cell repertoires in COVID-19. The overall study: Sites across the United States, Italy and Spain contributed samples from acute and convalescent COVID-19. In each case, the material was cDNA or gDNA derived from T cells, B-cell-depleted T cells, or PBMCs.

The CDR3 covers 19 residues. Source study methods: By means of reference gene primer amplification, nucleated cell counts were estimated. Method: immunoSEQ multiplex PCR; TCRdb's copy keeps in-frame clones and lacks some. The DNA gave D and trimming, while V, J and clone size come from that table. The sample shows 200,000 or so clones, roughly four fifths of them seen only once. J is TRBJ2-7 and V is TRBV21-1; the table's D gene call, TRBD2, was not cross checked with the DNA. TRBV21-1 is given as a pseudogene. The source of this sequence is a woman aged 40 to 55 with acute or convalescent COVID-19. The material sequenced was peripheral blood. The CDR3 DNA sequence: TGTGCCAGCAGCAAACCTCCCGGGACTAGCGGGAGGACCTCCTACGAGCAGTACTTC. Amino acids: CASSKPPGTSGRTSYEQYF.